Each of the 30 T cell receptor beta chains below was sequenced from the same sample in a study of cytomegalovirus exposure and HLA in healthy donors. Using immunoSEQ multiplex PCR, the repertoire was profiled, and TCRdb retains in-frame clones only, with some absent. Of under 200,000 clones listed, around 85% are singletons. The sequenced material came from PBMCs. The receptors were gathered from a woman in her 30s in good health and CMV-seronegative.

A few counts support this clone. The rearrangement links TRBV7-3 to TRBJ2-1; D tentatively reads TRBD1 or TRBD2 (6 bases each). CDR3 length equals 16 residues. V was trimmed by 0 bases and J by 5 bases, leaving 14 bases between them. The V gene's germline CDR1 is SGHTA and CDR2 FQGTGA. The CDR3 sequence is CASSLTGGRTDNEQFF. The DNA for the CDR3 is TGTGCCAGCAGCTTAACAGGAGGGAGGACAGACAATGAGCAGTTCTTC.

This clone was picked up a small number of times. The V call is TRBV7-8, the J call TRBJ2-2, with D unresolved. V dropped 2 bases and J dropped 1 base, with 8 bases sitting between them. In germline, CDR1 is SGHVS, CDR2 FQNEAQ. CDR3 length equals 15 residues. For the CDR3, the DNA is TGTGCCAGCAGCTTATCCCGACTGAACACCGGGGAGCTGTTTTTT. Protein product: CASSLSRLNTGELFF.

This chain uses TRBV28 with TRBJ2-5; 8 bases align to TRBD2. There are 15 residues in the CDR3. J gave up 4 bases and V 4 bases, and 8 bases lay outside the gene matches. Germline V CDR1 and CDR2: MDHEN, SYDVKM. The CDR3 sequence is CASSWPSGGRETQYF. CDR3 bases: TGTGCCAGCAGTTGGCCCAGCGGGGGCCGAGAGACCCAGTACTTC.

The chain employs TRBV7-9 and TRBJ2-1; D is unresolved. V was pared by 5 bases and J by 5 bases, with 7 bases between. Germline V lookup: CDR1 SEHNR, CDR2 FQNEAQ (reference sequence). The CDR3 is 12 residues long. The CDR3 protein is CASSLIDNEQFF. In nucleotides, the CDR3 is TGTGCCAGCAGCCTTATCGACAATGAGCAGTTCTTC.

The chain is built from TRBV11-2 and TRBJ2-1, with 12 nucleotides matching TRBD2. V lost 11 bases, J lost 10 bases, and 9 bases stayed unmatched. This CDR3 comprises 13 residues. Germline V gives CDR1 SGHAT, CDR2 FQNNGV. CDR3: CASRLAGAGEQFF. CDR3 nucleotides: TGTGCCTCGAGACTAGCGGGGGCGGGGGAGCAGTTCTTC. Looking up the rest from reference TRBV11-2 and TRBJ2-1 gives the full variable domain: EAGVAQSPRYKIIEKRQSVAFWCNPISGHATLYWYQQILGQGPKLLIQFQNNGVVDDSQLPKDRFSAERLKGVDSTLKIQPAKLEDSAVYLCASRLAGAGEQFFGPGTRLTVL.

This rearrangement joins TRBV4-3 to TRBJ1-2; no firm D call. Trimming left V 1 base short and J 7 bases short, with 19 bases between. The CDR3 loop spans 16 amino acids. The germline V gene has CDR1 LGHNA and CDR2 YSLEER. CDR3 sequence: CASSQVRSEDDPGYTF. DNA of the CDR3: TGCGCCAGCAGCCAAGTAAGGTCGGAGGACGATCCTGGCTACACCTTC.

The chain carries TRBV15 and TRBJ2-1; 7 positions agree with TRBD1. With 6 bases clipped from V and 11 bases from J, the junction kept 4 bases outside the gene matches. Germline assignment: CDR1 LNHNV and CDR2 YYDKDF (reference sequence). This CDR3 region has 11 residues. The CDR3 here is CATSKQGKQFF. The CDR3 nucleotides read TGTGCCACCAGTAAACAGGGGAAGCAGTTCTTC. Complete variable domain (other parts from reference TRBV15 and TRBJ2-1): DAMVIQNPRYQVTQFGKPVTLSCSQTLNHNVMYWYQQKSSQAPKLLFHYYDKDFNNEADTPDNFQSRRPNTSFCFLDIRSPGLGDTAMYLCATSKQGKQFFGPGTRLTVL.

J is TRBJ2-1 and V is TRBV27; D ambiguous. The germline V gene has CDR1 MNHEY and CDR2 SMNVEV (reference sequence). V shed 7 bases and J shed 0 bases, with 7 bases lying between them. This CDR3 comprises 13 residues. Here the CDR3 DNA reads TGTGCCAGCATGAGGAGCTCCTACAATGAGCAGTTCTTC. Residues: CASMRSSYNEQFF.

The rearrangement links TRBV7-9 to TRBJ2-1; D gene unclear. V dropped 7 bases and J dropped 6 bases, with 19 bases sitting between them. The CDR3 loop spans 15 amino acids. Germline CDR1 and CDR2: SEHNR and FQNEAQ (reference sequence). The CDR3 loop reads CASIADLLRTNEQFF. The CDR3, as DNA: TGTGCCAGCATCGCCGACCTTCTTCGAACCAATGAGCAGTTCTTC.

The chain links TRBV7-9 to TRBJ1-4; 7 positions match TRBD1. CDR1 and CDR2 (germline): SEHNR, FQNEAQ (reference sequence). The J segment lost 7 bases and the V segment lost 4 bases, leaving 12 bases of the junction unmatched. The CDR3 covers 16 residues. The CDR3 region has the DNA TGTGCCAGCAGCTCCGCCGGCGACAGGGATGGTGAAAAACTGTTTTTT. This encodes CASSSAGDRDGEKLFF.

The DNA for the CDR3 is TGTGCCAGCAGTTACCTTCCGGCCCGGGGAGAAAAACTGTTTTTT. Its protein product is CASSYLPARGEKLFF. V usage is TRBV6-6 and J usage is TRBJ1-4; no clear D gene. This CDR3 has 15 residues. CDR1 is MNHNY, CDR2 SVGAGI, per germline (reference sequence). V lost 2 bases and J 8 bases, leaving 15 bases between the germline ends.

The genes are TRBV5-6 and TRBJ2-7; TRBD1 matches 9 bases. Trimming took 3 bases from V and 6 from J; bases not matched to a gene: 1. The CDR3 covers 12 residues. Germline V gene lookup returns CDR1 SGHDT and CDR2 YYEEEE. In DNA form, the CDR3 reads TGTGCCAGCAGCTGGGACAGGGCCGAGCAGTACTTC. Amino acids: CASSWDRAEQYF. The complete variable domain, with remaining parts taken from reference TRBV5-6 and TRBJ2-7, reads DAGVTQSPTHLIKTRGQQVTLRCSPKSGHDTVSWYQQALGQGPQFIFQYYEEEERQRGNFPDRFSGHQFPNYSSELNVNALLLGDSALYLCASSWDRAEQYFGPGTRLTVT.

This chain connects TRBV5-5 to TRBJ1-5; possible D gene TRBD1, 5 bases. The V gene lost 0 bases and the J gene lost 0 bases, with 10 bases spanning the gap. The CDR3 is 16 residues long. In germline, CDR1 is SGHKS, CDR2 YYEKEE (reference sequence). CDR3 nucleotide sequence: TGTGCCAGCAGCTTGGTGGCAGGGCTTAGCAATCAGCCCCAGCATTTT. Its translation is CASSLVAGLSNQPQHF.

The J gene is TRBJ1-2, the V gene TRBV25-1; D gene unclear. Per germline, CDR1 MGHDK and CDR2 SYGVNS. The CDR3 has 15 amino acids. V was trimmed by 4 bases and J by 4 bases, leaving 16 bases between them. CDR3 region: CASSVRNARSYGYTF. The CDR3 nucleotides read TGTGCCAGCAGTGTGCGGAACGCGAGGAGCTATGGCTACACCTTC.

The chain employs TRBV6-1 and TRBJ2-7, with 14 bases aligning to TRBD2. Germline V gene data show CDR1 as MNHNS and CDR2 as SASEGT. V lost 2 bases to trimming and J lost 6 bases; unmatched junction nucleotides: 3. This CDR3 is 15 amino acids long. The CDR3 coding sequence is TGTGCCAGCAGTGAACTGGGACTAGCGGGAGTCGAGCAGTACTTC. As protein: CASSELGLAGVEQYF.

The CDR3 reads CASSQIASGSGNTIYF. The DNA of the CDR3 is TGCGCCAGCAGCCAAATCGCGTCCGGGTCCGGAAACACCATATATTTT. The chain links TRBV4-1 to TRBJ1-3; D is unclear. From germline, CDR1 is MGHRA and CDR2 YSYEKL. The CDR3 sequence is 16 residues long. Trimming removed 2 bases at V and 4 bases at J, with 15 bases between.

The rearrangement links TRBV27 to TRBJ2-1; TRBD1 aligns across 10 bases. There are 17 residues in the CDR3. Germline V gene data show CDR1 as MNHEY and CDR2 as SMNVEV (reference sequence). V lost 4 bases, J lost 1 base, and 7 bases stayed unmatched. The CDR3 DNA follows: TGTGCCAGCAGTTCATACTCGGGACAGGGGTCCTACAATGAGCAGTTCTTC. It is translated as CASSSYSGQGSYNEQFF.

The J gene is TRBJ2-7, the V gene TRBV6-5, with 9 bases aligning to TRBD1. CDR3 length: 14 residues. Germline V gene sequence: CDR1 MNHEY, CDR2 SVGAGI. V dropped 2 bases and J dropped 2; count of bases not matched to a gene: 1. This CDR3 reads CASSYGTGPYEQYF. As DNA, the CDR3 is TGTGCCAGCAGTTACGGGACAGGGCCCTACGAGCAGTACTTC.

This clone was seen a single time. The V gene is TRBV4-3, the J gene TRBJ1-2; 7 bases are shared with TRBD1. The CDR3 has 17 amino acids. J gave up 8 bases and V 0 bases, and 15 bases lay outside the gene matches. Germline lookup yields CDR1 LGHNA and CDR2 YSLEER. The CDR3 protein is CASSQDLYPDRLAGYTF. Here the CDR3 DNA reads TGCGCCAGCAGCCAAGATCTATACCCGGACAGGCTGGCCGGCTACACCTTC.

The genes are TRBV7-8 and TRBJ2-2; D possibly matches TRBD1 or TRBD2 (5 bases each). The CDR3 has 13 residues. V dropped 1 base and J dropped 7 bases, with 7 bases sitting between them. Germline V gene lookup returns CDR1 SGHVS and CDR2 FQNEAQ. The CDR3 DNA follows: TGTGCCAGCAGCTTAGGGGGGAGCGGGGAGCTGTTTTTT. Amino acid sequence: CASSLGGSGELFF.

The J gene is TRBJ2-7, the V gene TRBV15; 7 nucleotides match TRBD1. Per germline, CDR1 LNHNV and CDR2 YYDKDF (reference sequence). The CDR3 is 15 residues long. J was trimmed by 0 bases and V by 3 bases; bases with no gene match: 5. The CDR3 nucleotides read TGTGCCACCAGCAGGGGACGGGACAGCTCCTACGAGCAGTACTTC. This gives the protein CATSRGRDSSYEQYF. Drawing the rest from reference TRBV15 and TRBJ2-7, the complete variable domain is DAMVIQNPRYQVTQFGKPVTLSCSQTLNHNVMYWYQQKSSQAPKLLFHYYDKDFNNEADTPDNFQSRRPNTSFCFLDIRSPGLGDTAMYLCATSRGRDSSYEQYFGPGTRLTVT.

The genes are TRBV9 and TRBJ2-2, with no clear D. Trimming left V 0 bases short and J 1 base short, with 7 bases between. The CDR3 consists of 15 residues. Germline lookup yields CDR1 SGDLS and CDR2 YYNGEE. CDR3 DNA: TGTGCCAGCAGCGTAGATGGTGGGAACACCGGGGAGCTGTTTTTT. Translated, it gives CASSVDGGNTGELFF. The complete variable domain, with remaining parts taken from reference TRBV9 and TRBJ2-2, reads DSGVTQTPKHLITATGQRVTLRCSPRSGDLSVYWYQQSLDQGLQFLIQYYNGEERAKGNILERFSAQQFPDLHSELNLSSLELGDSALYFCASSVDGGNTGELFFGEGSRLTVL.

V usage is TRBV29-1 and J usage is TRBJ2-1; 9 bases are shared with TRBD2. There are 14 residues in the CDR3. Germline CDR1 and CDR2: SQVTM and ANQGSEA. Trimming took 0 bases from V and 8 from J; bases not matched to a gene: 5. The CDR3 sequence is CSVEDGGGADEQFF. The CDR3 nucleotides are TGCAGCGTTGAAGACGGCGGGGGGGCGGATGAGCAGTTCTTC.

This clone was found a few times. This sequence joins TRBV13 and TRBJ1-2; D remains ambiguous. Between the trimmed V and J ends, which lost 1 base and 4 bases, there was a span of 10 bases. The CDR3 length is 14 residues. The V gene's germline CDR1 is PRHDT and CDR2 FYEKMQ (reference sequence). DNA for the CDR3: TGTGCCAGCAGCTTAGTTTCAGGCCTCTATGGCTACACCTTC. Protein sequence: CASSLVSGLYGYTF.

This clone was seen just once. This chain joins TRBV4-3 and TRBJ1-5; D not resolved. Germline assignment: CDR1 LGHNA and CDR2 YSLEER. V lost 0 bases and J 7 bases, leaving 13 bases between the germline ends. This CDR3 has 15 residues. The CDR3 sequence is CASSQEVAGRQPQHF. The DNA of the CDR3 is TGCGCCAGCAGCCAAGAAGTCGCGGGCCGGCAGCCCCAGCATTTT.

CDR3 sequence (DNA): TGTGCCAGCAGTGTGACATGGGATCAGCCCCAGCATTTT. Its translation: CASSVTWDQPQHF. The genes are TRBV6-1 and TRBJ1-5; no clear D. Trimming shortened V by 4 bases and J by 5 bases, and 9 bases separated the two germline ends. This CDR3 is built from 13 residues. The germline V gene has CDR1 MNHNS and CDR2 SASEGT.

The chain carries TRBV5-8 and TRBJ2-5; D ambiguous. Trimming stripped 7 bases from V and 5 bases from J, with 15 bases between. Germline V lookup: CDR1 SGHTS, CDR2 YDEGEE. This CDR3 is 13 amino acids long. CDR3 coding DNA: TGTGCCAGCCTCCTCAGGCTGGGCGAGACCCAGTACTTC. Residues: CASLLRLGETQYF.

The chain has TRBV28 and TRBJ2-3; 12 bases are a match to TRBD2. Unmatched junction bases numbered 3, after V lost 4 bases and J lost 4 bases. Per germline, CDR1 MDHEN and CDR2 SYDVKM. The CDR3 loop spans 15 amino acids. The CDR3 loop reads CASSSSGRASDTQYF. CDR3 coding DNA: TGTGCCAGCAGTTCTAGCGGGAGGGCGTCAGATACGCAGTATTTT. Drawing the rest from reference TRBV28 and TRBJ2-3, the complete variable domain is DVKVTQSSRYLVKRTGEKVFLECVQDMDHENMFWYRQDPGLGLRLIYFSYDVKMKEKGDIPEGYSVSREKKERFSLILESASTNQTSMYLCASSSSGRASDTQYFGPGTRLTVL.

The chain joins TRBV6-6 to TRBJ1-5, with D perhaps TRBD1 (5 bases). The CDR3 covers 15 residues. V dropped 6 bases and J dropped 6 bases, with 18 bases sitting between them. Germline V gene data show CDR1 as MNHNY and CDR2 as SVGAGI (reference sequence). The CDR3 nucleotides are TGTGCCAGCAGCAGCGGCACCTACGGGGGTCAGCCCCAGCATTTT. This translates into CASSSGTYGGQPQHF.

A single count supports this clone. The chain combines TRBV12-5 with TRBJ1-1; D not resolved. This CDR3 region has 15 residues. CDR1 and CDR2 from the germline V gene are LGHNT and FRNRAP. Deletions cut 6 bases from V and 0 bases from J, with 14 bases between. Written as DNA, the CDR3 is TGTGCTAGTGGGTTCCTGGCCACGCTGAACACTGAAGCTTTCTTT. Protein product: CASGFLATLNTEAFF.